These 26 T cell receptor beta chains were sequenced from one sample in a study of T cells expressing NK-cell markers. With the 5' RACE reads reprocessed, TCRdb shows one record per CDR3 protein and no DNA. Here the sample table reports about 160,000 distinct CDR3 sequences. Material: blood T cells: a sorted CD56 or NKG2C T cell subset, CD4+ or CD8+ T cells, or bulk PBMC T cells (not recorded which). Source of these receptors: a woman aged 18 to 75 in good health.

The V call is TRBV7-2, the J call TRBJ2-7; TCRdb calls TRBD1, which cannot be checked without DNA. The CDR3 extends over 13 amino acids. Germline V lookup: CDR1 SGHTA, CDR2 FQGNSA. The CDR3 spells CASRPRDLSEQYF.

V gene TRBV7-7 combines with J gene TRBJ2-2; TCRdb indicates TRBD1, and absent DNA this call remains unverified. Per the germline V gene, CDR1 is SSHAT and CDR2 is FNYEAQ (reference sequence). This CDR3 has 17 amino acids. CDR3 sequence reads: CASSSDRGSPFSGELFF.

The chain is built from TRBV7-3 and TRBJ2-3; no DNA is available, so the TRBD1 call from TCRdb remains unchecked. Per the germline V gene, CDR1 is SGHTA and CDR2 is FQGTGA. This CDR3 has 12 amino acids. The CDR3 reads CASSPGADTQYF.

CDR3 protein: CASSRGIRLAGRDTQYF. The chain recombines TRBV14 with TRBJ2-3; the D call of TRBD1 rests on TCRdb alone, since no DNA is present to check it. The CDR3 consists of 17 residues. Germline CDR1 reads SGHDN; CDR2 reads FVKESK.

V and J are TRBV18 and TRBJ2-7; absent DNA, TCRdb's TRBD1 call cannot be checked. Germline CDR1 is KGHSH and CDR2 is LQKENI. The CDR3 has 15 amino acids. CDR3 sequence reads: CASSPRQGGTYEQYF. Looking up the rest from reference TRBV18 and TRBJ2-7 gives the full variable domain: NAGVMQNPRHLVRRRGQEARLRCSPMKGHSHVYWYRQLPEEGLKFMVYLQKENIIDESGMPKERFSAEFPKEGPSILRIQQVVRGDSAAYFCASSPRQGGTYEQYFGPGTRLTVT.

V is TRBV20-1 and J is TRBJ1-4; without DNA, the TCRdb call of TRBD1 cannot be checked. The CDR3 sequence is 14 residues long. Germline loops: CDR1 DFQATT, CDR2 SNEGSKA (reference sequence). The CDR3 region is CSARRGGGREKLFF.

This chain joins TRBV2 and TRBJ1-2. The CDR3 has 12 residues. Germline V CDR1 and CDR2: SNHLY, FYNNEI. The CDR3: CASRRTEYGYTF.

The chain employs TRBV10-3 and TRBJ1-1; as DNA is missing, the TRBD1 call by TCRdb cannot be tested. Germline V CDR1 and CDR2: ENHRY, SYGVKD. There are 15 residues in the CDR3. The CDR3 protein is CAISEGAVGGTEAFF.

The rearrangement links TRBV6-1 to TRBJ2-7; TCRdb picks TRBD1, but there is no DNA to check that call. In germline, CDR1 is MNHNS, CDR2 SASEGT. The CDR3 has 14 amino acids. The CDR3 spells CASRRTVSSYEQYF.

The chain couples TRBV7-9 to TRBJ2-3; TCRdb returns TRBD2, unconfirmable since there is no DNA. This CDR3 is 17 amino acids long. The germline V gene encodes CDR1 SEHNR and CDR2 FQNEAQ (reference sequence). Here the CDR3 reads CASSFLSGISGTDTQYF.

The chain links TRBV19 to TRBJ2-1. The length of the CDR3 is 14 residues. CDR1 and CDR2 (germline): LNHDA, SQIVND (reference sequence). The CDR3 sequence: CASSIVGSYNEQFF. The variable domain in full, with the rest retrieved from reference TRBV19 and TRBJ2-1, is DGGITQSPKYLFRKEGQNVTLSCEQNLNHDAMYWYRQDPGQGLRLIYYSQIVNDFQKGDIAEGYSVSREKKESFPLTVTSAQKNPTAFYLCASSIVGSYNEQFFGPGTRLTVL.

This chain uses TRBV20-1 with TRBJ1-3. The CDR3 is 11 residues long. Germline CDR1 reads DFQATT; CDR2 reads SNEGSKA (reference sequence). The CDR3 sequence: CSARPVDTIYF.

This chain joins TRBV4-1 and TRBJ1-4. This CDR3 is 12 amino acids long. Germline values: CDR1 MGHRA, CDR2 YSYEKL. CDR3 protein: CASNSRNEKLFF.

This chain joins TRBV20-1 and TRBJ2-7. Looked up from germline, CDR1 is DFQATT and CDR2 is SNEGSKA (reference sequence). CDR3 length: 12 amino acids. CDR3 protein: CSGLSDSYEQYF.

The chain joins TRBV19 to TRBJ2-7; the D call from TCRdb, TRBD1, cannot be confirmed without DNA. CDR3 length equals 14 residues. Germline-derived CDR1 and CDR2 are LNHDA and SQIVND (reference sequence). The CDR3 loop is CASSIGDSTYEQYF.

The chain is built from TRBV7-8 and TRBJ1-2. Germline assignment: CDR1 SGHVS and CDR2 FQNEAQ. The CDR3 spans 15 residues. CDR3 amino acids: CASSPTRGTWYGYTF.

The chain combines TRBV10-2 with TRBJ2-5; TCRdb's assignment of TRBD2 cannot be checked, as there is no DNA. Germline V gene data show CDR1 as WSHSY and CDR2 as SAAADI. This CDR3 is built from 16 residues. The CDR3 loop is CASRAGGSVPRETQYF.

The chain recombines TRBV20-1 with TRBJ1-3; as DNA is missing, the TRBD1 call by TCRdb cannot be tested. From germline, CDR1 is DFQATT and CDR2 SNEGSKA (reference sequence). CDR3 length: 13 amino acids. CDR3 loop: CSAGGTPGNTIYF.

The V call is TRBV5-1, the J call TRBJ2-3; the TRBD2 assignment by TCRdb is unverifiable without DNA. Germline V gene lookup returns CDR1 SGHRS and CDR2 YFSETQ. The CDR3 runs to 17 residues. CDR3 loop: CASSLLRGGPGGDTQYF.

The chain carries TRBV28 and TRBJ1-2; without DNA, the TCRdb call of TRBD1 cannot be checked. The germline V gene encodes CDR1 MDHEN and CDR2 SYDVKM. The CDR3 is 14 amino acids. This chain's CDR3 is CASRGQGEIYGYTF.

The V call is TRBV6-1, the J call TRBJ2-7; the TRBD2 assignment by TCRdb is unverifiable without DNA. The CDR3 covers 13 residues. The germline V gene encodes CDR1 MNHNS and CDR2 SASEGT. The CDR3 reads CASRWRGGYEQYF.

The CDR3 protein is CASMTGGHNTEAFF. This sequence joins TRBV2 and TRBJ1-1; TCRdb calls TRBD1, which cannot be checked without DNA. Germline V gene data show CDR1 as SNHLY and CDR2 as FYNNEI. The CDR3 contains 14 residues.

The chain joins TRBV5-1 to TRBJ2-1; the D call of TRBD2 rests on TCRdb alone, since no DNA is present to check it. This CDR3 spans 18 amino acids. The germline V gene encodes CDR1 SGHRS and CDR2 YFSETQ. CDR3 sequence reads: CASSLTWPSSSSYNEQFF.

CDR3 residues: CASSRGASTGGNEQFF. The chain combines TRBV12-3 or TRBV12-4 with TRBJ2-1; TCRdb calls TRBD2, which cannot be checked without DNA. This CDR3 is built from 16 residues.

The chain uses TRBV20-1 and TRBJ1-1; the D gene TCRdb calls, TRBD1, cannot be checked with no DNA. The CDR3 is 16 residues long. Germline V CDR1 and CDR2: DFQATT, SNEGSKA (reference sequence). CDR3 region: CSASKLTGTPNTEAFF.

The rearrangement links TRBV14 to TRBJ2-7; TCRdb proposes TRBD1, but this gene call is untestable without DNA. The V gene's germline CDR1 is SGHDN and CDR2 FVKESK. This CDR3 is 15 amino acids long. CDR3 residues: CASSRDRVPLGEQYF.